The 26 T cell receptor beta chains below were found in one sample sequenced in a study of spatial heterogeneity in lung cancer. Study-wide results and caveats: One measure, the expanded intratumoral alpha and beta TCR count, tracked tumor mutation counts.

TCRdb fed the 5' RACE reads into MiXCR, producing one record per CDR3 protein. The top ten hold roughly an eighth of the sample, which has 6,000 or so distinct CDR3 sequences, 6.7% seen once. These TCRs' antigens remain unknown. Noted time point: sample taken at primary tumor resection. The specimen was lung tumor tissue, collected at surgery. The origin of the receptors is a male donor with early-stage non-small cell lung cancer.

By share, this clonotype ranks as medium-sized. CDR3 loop: CASSSSGQNLETQYF. CDR3 DNA: TGTGCCAGCAGCTCATCGGGACAAAACCTCGAGACCCAGTACTTC. The chain links TRBV13 to TRBJ2-5; TRBD1 is a possible D gene (6 bases). CDR3 length: 15 amino acids. The germline CDR1 and CDR2 sequences are PRHDT and FYEKMQ (reference sequence). V lost 4 bases to trimming and J lost 5 bases, with 17 bases between them.

This clonotype qualifies as medium-sized (0.01 to 0.1%). The chain couples TRBV19 to TRBJ2-2; 13 bases align to TRBD2. The J segment lost 0 bases and the V segment lost 10 bases, leaving 5 bases of the junction unmatched. The germline V gene encodes CDR1 LNHDA and CDR2 SQIVND (reference sequence). The CDR3 spans 16 residues. This CDR3 reads CATTGLAGANTGELFF. CDR3 sequence (DNA): TGTGCCACCACCGGACTAGCGGGGGCGAACACCGGGGAGCTGTTTTTT. The variable domain in full, completed from reference TRBV19 and TRBJ2-2, reads DGGITQSPKYLFRKEGQNVTLSCEQNLNHDAMYWYRQDPGQGLRLIYYSQIVNDFQKGDIAEGYSVSREKKESFPLTVTSAQKNPTAFYLCATTGLAGANTGELFFGEGSRLTVL.

This clonotype is medium-sized within its sample. The J gene is TRBJ2-7, the V gene TRBV3-1; 8 bases are shared with TRBD1. Unmatched junction bases numbered 7, after V lost 1 base and J lost 5 bases. Germline-derived CDR1 and CDR2 are LGHDT and YNNKEL (reference sequence). This CDR3 comprises 15 residues. In DNA form, the CDR3 reads TGTGCCAGCAGCCAAGGGCGACAGGGGAATCACGAGCAGTACTTC. This sequence encodes CASSQGRQGNHEQYF.

This clonotype is medium-sized in the sample. In nucleotides, the CDR3 is TGTGCTAGTGGTTTGGTACGTTTCGGACAAAGCTATGGCTACACCTTC. Translating it yields CASGLVRFGQSYGYTF. The V gene is TRBV12-5, the J gene TRBJ1-2, with D possibly being TRBD1 (5 bases). Germline V gene data show CDR1 as LGHNT and CDR2 as FRNRAP. Trimming removed 0 bases from V and 4 bases from J, with 15 bases in between. The CDR3 is 16 amino acids.

By frequency in the sample, this clonotype is medium-sized. The chain links TRBV7-8 to TRBJ1-1; D remains ambiguous. V lost 5 bases and J 8 bases, leaving 12 bases between the germline ends. Germline values: CDR1 SGHVS, CDR2 FQNEAQ. The CDR3 totals 12 residues. The CDR3 DNA reads as TGTGCCAGCAGCCGAACCATGGGAGAAGCTTTCTTT. Its translation is CASSRTMGEAFF. Full variable domain (rest looked up from reference TRBV7-8 and TRBJ1-1): GAGVSQSPRYKVAKRGQDVALRCDPISGHVSLFWYQQALGQGPEFLTYFQNEAQLDKSGLPSDRFFAERPEGSVSTLKIQRTQQEDSAVYLCASSRTMGEAFFGQGTRLTVV.

The chain uses TRBV19 and TRBJ1-5; D is undetermined. V dropped 10 bases and J dropped 1 base, with 14 bases sitting between them. The germline V gene encodes CDR1 LNHDA and CDR2 SQIVND (reference sequence). CDR3 length: 14 amino acids. In nucleotides, the CDR3 is TGTGCCACCCAAACCGGGTCCAGCAATCAGCCCCAGCATTTT. Translation: CATQTGSSNQPQHF. The entire variable domain, with the rest obtained from reference TRBV19 and TRBJ1-5, is as follows: DGGITQSPKYLFRKEGQNVTLSCEQNLNHDAMYWYRQDPGQGLRLIYYSQIVNDFQKGDIAEGYSVSREKKESFPLTVTSAQKNPTAFYLCATQTGSSNQPQHFGDGTRLSIL.

This clonotype was found many times. CDR3 protein: CASNPQGPGLAEQFF. CDR3 in DNA: TGTGCCAGCAACCCACAGGGCCCGGGACTAGCTGAGCAGTTCTTC. The rearrangement links TRBV27 to TRBJ2-1; 9 nucleotides agree with TRBD2. The CDR3 is made up of 15 amino acids. J gave up 9 bases and V 7 bases, and 13 bases lay outside the gene matches. CDR1 MNHEY and CDR2 SMNVEV come from the germline V gene (reference sequence).

This clonotype is medium-sized. The chain recombines TRBV5-1 with TRBJ2-3; 10 bases match TRBD2. Per the germline V gene, CDR1 is SGHRS and CDR2 is YFSETQ. The CDR3 length is 16 residues. J was trimmed by 5 bases and V by 2 bases; bases with no gene match: 8. The CDR3 DNA reads as TGCGCCAGCAGCTTAGCCAGCGGGGGGGCCAAAGATACGCAGTATTTT. This encodes CASSLASGGAKDTQYF.

This clonotype is termed medium-sized. The chain links TRBV7-2 to TRBJ2-5; D remains ambiguous. CDR1 is SGHTA, CDR2 FQGNSA, per germline. This CDR3 has 13 amino acids. V was shortened by 3 bases and J by 0 bases, with 5 bases between the two germline ends. The CDR3 loop reads CASSFSYQETQYF. The DNA of the CDR3 is TGTGCCAGCAGCTTCTCATACCAAGAGACCCAGTACTTC.

This clonotype ranks as medium-sized (0.01 to 0.1%). The J gene is TRBJ1-4, the V gene TRBV7-9; 8 positions agree with TRBD1. CDR3 length: 13 residues. In germline, CDR1 is SEHNR, CDR2 FQNEAQ (reference sequence). Trimming removed 5 bases from V and 8 bases from J; junction bases left unmatched: 4. Here the CDR3 DNA reads TGTGCCAGCAGCCCGGACAGGGTCGAAAAACTGTTTTTT. It codes for CASSPDRVEKLFF.

By share, this clonotype counts as medium-sized. The chain couples TRBV21-1 to TRBJ2-1; the tabulated D call, TRBD1, remains unverified against the DNA. TRBV21-1 is noted as a pseudogene. CDR3 length: 18 amino acids. The DNA of the CDR3 is TGTGCCAGCAGCAAAGTATTGCCGACCCTAGGGGTTTACAATGAGCAGTTCTTC. It yields the protein CASSKVLPTLGVYNEQFF.

With respect to this clonotype: Germline is not matched at one junction end, which may reflect a read error. The chain is built from TRBV12-3 or TRBV12-4 and TRBJ1-2; the D is unclear. CDR3 size: 12 residues. In DNA, the CDR3 is TGTGCCAGCAGTTTACTGGATCCAAAAAAATTTTTC. It is translated as CASSLLDPKKFF.

This clonotype has a count of ten or more. The rearrangement links TRBV5-4 to TRBJ1-5; maybe TRBD1 (6 bases). Deletions cut 4 bases from V and 1 base from J, with 9 bases between. Germline CDR1 SGHNT, CDR2 YYREEE (reference sequence). The CDR3 runs 14 residues. CDR3 loop: CASSVGGSNQPQHF. The CDR3 DNA follows: TGTGCCAGCAGCGTAGGGGGGAGCAATCAGCCCCAGCATTTT.

The sample holds many counts of this clonotype. The chain has TRBV19 and TRBJ1-4, with no clear D. Trimming pared 7 bases from V and 7 bases from J, leaving 19 bases between. The germline V gene encodes CDR1 LNHDA and CDR2 SQIVND (reference sequence). The CDR3 is 15 amino acids. The CDR3 nucleotides are TGTGCCAGTACCAACATGTGGGGTATCAGTGAAAAACTGTTTTTT. It specifies CASTNMWGISEKLFF.

This clonotype was counted at least ten times. The chain uses TRBV4-1 and TRBJ2-1; D call uncertain. Looked up from germline, CDR1 is MGHRA and CDR2 is YSYEKL. V was shortened by 0 bases and J by 4 bases, with 13 bases between the two germline ends. The length of the CDR3 is 16 residues. The CDR3 coding sequence is TGCGCCAGCAGCCAAGAGATCCAGCTCACTTACAATGAGCAGTTCTTC. Amino acid sequence: CASSQEIQLTYNEQFF.

This clonotype was found many times. The J gene is TRBJ2-3, the V gene TRBV4-2; D call uncertain. The CDR3 loop spans 14 amino acids. Looked up from germline, CDR1 is LGHNA and CDR2 is YNFKEQ. V lost 1 base and J 1 base, leaving 6 bases between the germline ends. CDR3 protein: CASSQGSGTDTQYF. In nucleotides, the CDR3 is TGTGCCAGCAGCCAAGGGAGCGGCACAGATACGCAGTATTTT.

By proportion, this clonotype is medium-sized. This rearrangement joins TRBV28 to TRBJ1-1; 8 bases line up with TRBD1. CDR1 is MDHEN and CDR2 is SYDVKM in the germline V gene. This CDR3 has 18 amino acids. Losses at the gene ends were 5 bases for V and 0 bases for J; bases not matched to a gene: 14. The CDR3 DNA is TGTGCCAGCAGTCCCGGGACAGGACTTCTTCTAATGAACACTGAAGCTTTCTTT. Translated: CASSPGTGLLLMNTEAFF.

This clonotype was counted many times. The chain joins TRBV5-4 to TRBJ2-3; D call uncertain. The CDR3 extends over 12 amino acids. Trimming shortened V by 0 bases and J by 5 bases, and 4 bases separated the two germline ends. Germline CDR1 reads SGHNT; CDR2 reads YYREEE (reference sequence). This chain's CDR3 is CASSLAGDTQYF. In DNA, the CDR3 is TGTGCCAGCAGCTTGGCCGGAGATACGCAGTATTTT.

This clonotype counts as medium-sized. This chain links TRBV10-2 with TRBJ2-3, with D perhaps matching TRBD2 (7 bases). Germline V gives CDR1 WSHSY, CDR2 SAAADI. The CDR3 is 15 amino acids. The V gene lost 7 bases and the J gene lost 1 base, with 15 bases spanning the gap. The CDR3 bases are TGCGCCAGCAAACGAGGGGGGGGCCGCACAGATACGCAGTATTTT. It translates to CASKRGGGRTDTQYF.

In its sample, this clonotype ranks as medium-sized. The chain joins TRBV29-1 to TRBJ2-1; 7 positions match TRBD1. CDR3 length equals 14 residues. With V trimmed by 1 base and J by 8 bases, 8 bases remained unmatched. The germline CDR1 and CDR2 sequences are SQVTM and ANQGSEA. CDR3 residues: CSVEAVDRWYEQFF. As DNA, the CDR3 is TGCAGCGTTGAAGCTGTGGACAGGTGGTATGAGCAGTTCTTC.

J is TRBJ1-5 and V is TRBV6-2 or TRBV6-3, with no clear D. This CDR3 is 12 amino acids long. With 3 bases removed from V and 9 bases from J, the gap between germline ends came to 9 bases. Germline V CDR1 and CDR2: MNHEY, SVGEGT. The CDR3 DNA reads TGTGCCAGCAGTTATGAGTCTTCGCCCCAGCATTTT. Amino acid sequence: CASSYESSPQHF.

This clonotype showed up many times. This chain links TRBV19 with TRBJ1-2; D is undetermined. Germline V CDR1 and CDR2: LNHDA, SQIVND (reference sequence). V shed 3 bases and J shed 1 base, with 6 bases lying between them. The CDR3 contains 13 residues. As DNA, the CDR3 is TGTGCCAGTAGTATTTGGATTAACTATGGCTACACCTTC. Translated: CASSIWINYGYTF. The full variable domain, completed using reference TRBV19 and TRBJ1-2, is DGGITQSPKYLFRKEGQNVTLSCEQNLNHDAMYWYRQDPGQGLRLIYYSQIVNDFQKGDIAEGYSVSREKKESFPLTVTSAQKNPTAFYLCASSIWINYGYTFGSGTRLTVV.

This clonotype was recorded at least ten times. V usage is TRBV20-1 and J usage is TRBJ1-6, with TRBD1 matching over 9 bases. The V segment lost 4 bases and the J segment 10 bases; nucleotides outside the gene matches: 8. The CDR3 spans 14 residues. Germline V gene data show CDR1 as DFQATT and CDR2 as SNEGSKA (reference sequence). CDR3 loop: CSATRDRVDSPLHF. CDR3 DNA sequence: TGCAGTGCTACTCGGGACAGGGTGGACTCACCCCTCCACTTT.

There are many counts of this clonotype. The CDR3 sequence is CASSPGAGGLGEQFF. Here the CDR3 DNA reads TGCGCCAGCAGCCCCGGAGCGGGAGGGCTTGGTGAGCAGTTCTTC. The rearrangement links TRBV5-1 to TRBJ2-1, with 10 bases fitting TRBD2. CDR3 length: 15 amino acids. CDR1 SGHRS and CDR2 YFSETQ come from the germline V gene. The V segment lost 4 bases and the J segment 9 bases; nucleotides outside the gene matches: 10.

This clonotype was recorded at least ten times. The chain is built from TRBV5-4 and TRBJ1-2; 7 bases agree with TRBD1. Trimming took 1 base from V and 5 from J; bases not matched to a gene: 2. The CDR3 contains 13 residues. Per germline, CDR1 SGHNT and CDR2 YYREEE (reference sequence). CDR3 amino acids: CASSLSGGYGYTF. The CDR3 region has the DNA TGTGCCAGCAGCTTGTCAGGGGGGTATGGCTACACCTTC.

This clonotype is categorized as medium-sized (0.01 to 0.1%). The J gene is TRBJ1-1, the V gene TRBV30; perhaps TRBD1 as D (5 bases). CDR3 size: 14 residues. Germline CDR1 GTSNPN, CDR2 SVGIG (reference sequence). V was cut by 3 bases and J by 10 bases, with 21 bases left in between. CDR3 nucleotide sequence: TGTGCCTGGAGGTACTCAGGGAGCGGGCCGGGAGCTTTCTTT. It encodes CAWRYSGSGPGAFF.